The 29 T cell receptor beta chains presented below share a single source sample, sequenced in a study of blood T cell repertoires in COVID-19. Data came from immunoSEQ multiplex PCR; TCRdb stores just in-frame clones and leaves some out. The sample lists under 150,000 clones; about 82% were seen once. Specimen: peripheral blood. These receptors originate from a woman older than 75 with active or convalescent COVID-19.

This clone was detected only a few times. The chain recombines TRBV2 with TRBJ2-2, with 14 positions matching TRBD2. The junction had 6 bases not matched to a gene; V was cut back by 6 bases and J by 6 bases. Germline V gene data show CDR1 as SNHLY and CDR2 as FYNNEI. The CDR3 extends over 16 amino acids. In DNA, the CDR3 is TGTGCCAGCAGGGAGACTAGCGGGGGGGCCGCCGGGGAGCTGTTTTTT. Protein product: CASRETSGGAAGELFF. Complete variable domain (other parts from reference TRBV2 and TRBJ2-2): EPEVTQTPSHQVTQMGQEVILRCVPISNHLYFYWYRQILGQKVEFLVSFYNNEISEKSEIFDDQFSVERPDGSNFTLKIRSTKLEDSAMYFCASRETSGGAAGELFFGEGSRLTVL.

The chain is built from TRBV4-2 and TRBJ2-5, with D possibly TRBD1 on 6 matching bases. The CDR3 totals 15 residues. V was trimmed by 0 bases and J by 0 bases, leaving 8 bases between them. Germline CDR1 and CDR2: LGHNA and YNFKEQ. The chain's CDR3 is CASSQDWTDQETQYF. The CDR3 DNA sequence: TGTGCCAGCAGCCAAGACTGGACAGACCAAGAGACCCAGTACTTC.

This chain links TRBV21-1 with TRBJ2-4; the DNA was not compared with TRBD1, the D call given in the table. TRBV21-1 is marked as a pseudogene. The CDR3 length is 14 residues. CDR3 sequence: CASNSQGAEDIQYF. For the CDR3, the DNA is TGTGCCAGCAATTCACAGGGGGCGGAGGACATTCAGTACTTC.

This clone was recorded a few times. This chain joins TRBV5-1 and TRBJ2-1, with TRBD2 matching over 7 bases. Germline values: CDR1 SGHRS, CDR2 YFSETQ. This CDR3 contains 14 residues. V lost 2 bases, J lost 4 bases, and 3 bases stayed unmatched. CDR3 residues: CASSFAGEYNEQFF. The CDR3 DNA reads as TGCGCCAGCAGCTTCGCGGGGGAATACAATGAGCAGTTCTTC. Using reference TRBV5-1 and TRBJ2-1 for the parts outside the CDR3, the full variable domain is KAGVTQTPRYLIKTRGQQVTLSCSPISGHRSVSWYQQTPGQGLQFLFEYFSETQRNKGNFPGRFSGRQFSNSRSEMNVSTLELGDSALYLCASSFAGEYNEQFFGPGTRLTVL.

V usage is TRBV6-5 and J usage is TRBJ1-5; D is possibly TRBD1 (5 bases). The V end was cut by 6 bases, the J end by 1 base, with 10 bases between. Germline V CDR1 and CDR2: MNHEY, SVGAGI. This CDR3 has 14 amino acids. CDR3 sequence (DNA): TGTGCCAGCAGAGAGACAGAAAGCAATCAGCCCCAGCATTTT. Translated: CASRETESNQPQHF.

In nucleotides, the CDR3 is TGTGCCAGCAGTTTAGGCAGGGGGTTTAACGAGCAGTACTTC. Translation: CASSLGRGFNEQYF. The genes are TRBV6-5 and TRBJ2-7, with 7 bases aligning to TRBD1. This CDR3 comprises 14 residues. The junction had 8 bases not matched to a gene; V was cut back by 4 bases and J by 5 bases. Germline CDR1 and CDR2: MNHEY and SVGAGI.

This sequence joins TRBV2 and TRBJ2-7, with 7 bases lining up with TRBD1. The germline gives CDR1 SNHLY, CDR2 FYNNEI. V lost 6 bases, J lost 5 bases, and 10 bases stayed unmatched. The length of the CDR3 is 14 residues. The CDR3 bases are TGTGCCAGCAGCGGGACAGTCAGCTTCAACGAGCAGTACTTC. Encoded protein: CASSGTVSFNEQYF.

This clone was seen at least ten times. The chain uses TRBV28 and TRBJ2-3, with 10 bases identical to TRBD2. This CDR3 region has 15 residues. V was clipped by 7 bases and J by 0 bases; unmatched bases: 4. Germline CDR1 and CDR2: MDHEN and SYDVKM. Here the CDR3 reads CASKERGGSTDTQYF. The CDR3 DNA sequence: TGTGCCAGCAAGGAGCGGGGGGGCAGCACAGATACGCAGTATTTT.

The rearrangement joins TRBV12-3 or TRBV12-4 to TRBJ1-5; possibly TRBD1 for D (5 bases). Trimming shortened V by 5 bases and J by 7 bases, and 12 bases separated the two germline ends. CDR3 length: 13 residues. The CDR3 nucleotides are TGTGCCAGCAGTAAGGGGTTGTGGCAGCCCCAGCATTTT. Its translation: CASSKGLWQPQHF.

The chain is built from TRBV7-2 and TRBJ1-5, with a tentative D call TRBD1 (5 bases). Germline V gives CDR1 SGHTA, CDR2 FQGNSA. This CDR3 has 15 amino acids. V shed 6 bases and J shed 3 bases, with 15 bases lying between them. CDR3 residues: CASSSDAGYNQPQHF. The CDR3 nucleotides are TGTGCCAGCAGTTCAGATGCAGGGTACAATCAGCCCCAGCATTTT.

The gene calls are TRBV11-2 and TRBJ2-2; 10 bases are a match to TRBD2. The V gene end was trimmed by 3 bases and the J gene end by 4 bases; junction bases not matched to a gene: 8. Germline lookup yields CDR1 SGHAT and CDR2 FQNNGV. The CDR3 length is 17 residues. The CDR3 protein is CASSFESGGAATGELFF. DNA of the CDR3: TGTGCCAGCAGCTTTGAAAGCGGGGGGGCGGCCACCGGGGAGCTGTTTTTT.

The chain employs TRBV7-8 and TRBJ2-7; D perhaps matches TRBD1 (6 bases). The CDR3 consists of 14 residues. From germline, CDR1 is SGHVS and CDR2 FQNEAQ. V was clipped by 5 bases and J by 2 bases, with 13 bases between them. In nucleotides, the CDR3 is TGTGCCAGCAGCCCCCCTGGGACAACCTACGAGCAGTACTTC. Its translation is CASSPPGTTYEQYF.

This clone occurred once. CDR3 coding DNA: TGTGCCAGCAGCTTAATAGTCAACCCCAAGGAGACCCAGTACTTC. Its protein is CASSLIVNPKETQYF. V usage is TRBV7-2 and J usage is TRBJ2-5; D not resolved. V was shortened by 2 bases and J by 5 bases, with 15 bases between the two germline ends. This CDR3 region has 15 residues. CDR1 is SGHTA, CDR2 FQGNSA, per germline.

In this sample, this clone turned up once. The J gene is TRBJ1-1, the V gene TRBV2, with TRBD1 matching over 8 bases. V was pared by 6 bases and J by 6 bases, with 9 bases of the junction left unmatched. CDR3 size: 14 residues. The germline V gene encodes CDR1 SNHLY and CDR2 FYNNEI. CDR3 DNA: TGTGCCAGCAGCGCCGACAGGGGATCATCTGAAGCTTTCTTT. Encoded protein: CASSADRGSSEAFF.

This clone was detected a few times. The chain recombines TRBV10-3 with TRBJ1-1; a weak D match, TRBD1 (6 bases). V lost 3 bases and J lost 1, with 12 bases in between. This CDR3 region has 15 residues. Germline CDR1 ENHRY, CDR2 SYGVKD. The CDR3 spells CAISDSGGANTEAFF. DNA of the CDR3: TGTGCCATCAGTGATTCGGGGGGCGCGAACACTGAAGCTTTCTTT.

This clone was detected a few times. V usage is TRBV10-2 and J usage is TRBJ1-6; 8 bases match TRBD1. CDR1 is WSHSY, CDR2 SAAADI, per germline. The CDR3 sequence is 14 residues long. After removal of 6 bases from V and 6 bases from J, the junction contained 4 bases not matched to a gene. Here the CDR3 reads CASRSTGGNSPLHF. In DNA form, the CDR3 reads TGCGCCAGCAGAAGTACAGGGGGTAATTCACCCCTCCACTTT.

The chain is built from TRBV27 and TRBJ2-5, with TRBD1 matching 9 bases. The trim removed 5 bases at V and 2 bases at J, leaving 9 bases unmatched. The V gene's germline CDR1 is MNHEY and CDR2 SMNVEV (reference sequence). The CDR3 is 16 amino acids. The CDR3 here is CASSDTGGQLQETQYF. Here the CDR3 DNA reads TGTGCCAGCAGTGACACAGGGGGCCAGCTGCAAGAGACCCAGTACTTC.

The gene calls are TRBV19 and TRBJ1-4; the D is unclear. CDR3 length: 18 residues. The V end lost 6 bases, the J end lost 5 bases, and 25 bases lay between the germline ends. The germline CDR1 and CDR2 sequences are LNHDA and SQIVND (reference sequence). DNA for the CDR3: TGTGCCAGTAGGCCCCCAAAAAGGTGGGCAGGCAAGAATGAAAAACTGTTTTTT. It translates to CASRPPKRWAGKNEKLFF.

This clone was observed a handful of times. The chain recombines TRBV5-6 with TRBJ2-3; 9 positions agree with TRBD1. CDR1 is SGHDT, CDR2 YYEEEE, per germline. CDR3 size: 17 residues. V gave up 4 bases and J gave up 2 bases; unmatched junction bases: 11. CDR3 protein: CASSRPGQGFPTDTQYF. The CDR3 bases are TGTGCCAGCAGCCGTCCGGGACAGGGATTTCCCACAGATACGCAGTATTTT.

The rearrangement uses TRBV21-1 and TRBJ2-7; TRBD1 is the table's D call and was not checked against the DNA. TRBV21-1 is designated a pseudogene. This CDR3 spans 17 amino acids. CDR3 amino acids: CASSSRGWEPTSYEQYF. The DNA for the CDR3 is TGTGCCAGCAGTTCCAGGGGGTGGGAGCCGACCTCCTACGAGCAGTACTTC.

This clone appeared a single time. The rearrangement joins TRBV2 to TRBJ2-1; 7 bases fit TRBD1. Looked up from germline, CDR1 is SNHLY and CDR2 is FYNNEI. The CDR3 has 15 amino acids. After removal of 8 bases from V and 7 bases from J, the junction contained 14 bases not matched to a gene. CDR3 nucleotides: TGTGCCAGCCTCCCCACAGGGGCAAGTGGGAATGAGCAGTTCTTC. Residues: CASLPTGASGNEQFF.

The chain couples TRBV3-1 (or the pseudogene TRBV3-2) to TRBJ1-2; D is undetermined. The CDR3 sequence is 15 residues long. CDR1 and CDR2 (germline): LGHDT, YNNKEL (reference sequence). The germline V and J ends were trimmed by 1 base and 4 bases, with 13 bases remaining between them. The CDR3 DNA follows: TGTGCCAGCAGCCAAGCGGGGAGTGGAGGCTATGGCTACACCTTC. Translated, it gives CASSQAGSGGYGYTF.

The chain carries TRBV5-1 and TRBJ1-2, with 11 bases fitting TRBD1. The V and J ends lost 2 bases and 6 bases, in that order; junction bases with no gene match: 9. This CDR3 is 16 amino acids long. Germline values: CDR1 SGHRS, CDR2 YFSETQ. CDR3 in amino acids: CASSFARRTGGDGYTF. The CDR3 DNA sequence: TGCGCCAGCAGCTTTGCTCGAAGGACAGGGGGCGATGGCTACACCTTC.

The genes are TRBV7-2 and TRBJ2-6; 7 bases map to TRBD1. There are 13 residues in the CDR3. The V and J ends lost 5 bases and 10 bases, in that order; junction bases with no gene match: 5. CDR1 is SGHTA, CDR2 FQGNSA, per germline. The DNA of the CDR3 is TGTGCCAGCAGCCCCGGGACAGAGAACGTCCTGACTTTC. This gives the protein CASSPGTENVLTF.

This clone was seen more than once but under ten times. The chain uses TRBV29-1 and TRBJ1-2; 8 bases fit TRBD1. V lost 7 bases to trimming and J lost 4 bases; unmatched junction nucleotides: 8. CDR3 length: 13 amino acids. From germline, CDR1 is SQVTM and CDR2 ANQGSEA. The chain's CDR3 is CSAYSGQGYGYTF. The CDR3 region has the DNA TGCAGCGCCTATTCCGGACAGGGCTATGGCTACACCTTC.

The chain carries TRBV14 and TRBJ2-2, with 7 bases identical to TRBD2. The CDR3 contains 16 residues. V trimming: 4 bases; J trimming: 1 base; junction bases outside the gene matches: 6. Germline lookup yields CDR1 SGHDN and CDR2 FVKESK. The CDR3 DNA reads as TGTGCCAGCAGCCCCCGTCGGGGGGAGAACACCGGGGAGCTGTTTTTT. Its translation: CASSPRRGENTGELFF.

The genes are TRBV28 and TRBJ2-7, with 10 bases fitting TRBD1. CDR1 MDHEN and CDR2 SYDVKM come from the germline V gene. The CDR3 contains 16 residues. The V segment lost 3 bases and the J segment 6 bases; nucleotides outside the gene matches: 11. The CDR3 DNA is TGTGCCAGCAGTTTTAGAAAGACTTGGACAGGGGGCGAGCAGTACTTC. Translation: CASSFRKTWTGGEQYF. Full variable domain (remainder filled in from reference TRBV28 and TRBJ2-7): DVKVTQSSRYLVKRTGEKVFLECVQDMDHENMFWYRQDPGLGLRLIYFSYDVKMKEKGDIPEGYSVSREKKERFSLILESASTNQTSMYLCASSFRKTWTGGEQYFGPGTRLTVT.

This clone was seen more than once but under ten times. The chain links TRBV18 to TRBJ2-6; TRBD2 agrees at 7 bases. V lost 1 base to trimming and J lost 1 base; unmatched junction nucleotides: 1. Germline V gives CDR1 KGHSH, CDR2 LQKENI. The CDR3 loop spans 16 amino acids. CDR3 DNA: TGTGCCAGCTCACCACGGGGGGGGTCTGGGGCCAACGTCCTGACTTTC. Protein product: CASSPRGGSGANVLTF.

V and J are TRBV5-1 and TRBJ1-1; maybe TRBD1 (6 bases). V lost 3 bases to trimming and J lost 1 base, with 13 bases between them. The CDR3 runs to 15 residues. The germline gives CDR1 SGHRS, CDR2 YFSETQ. The CDR3 sequence: CASSSGQRGNTEAFF. CDR3 DNA: TGCGCCAGCAGCTCTGGACAGAGGGGGAACACTGAAGCTTTCTTT.